This entry features one T cell receptor beta chain sequence. Its antigen is not identified. Blood specimens came from baseline, cycle 4 day 1, and cycle 7 day 1. Using immunoSEQ multiplex PCR, the repertoire was profiled, and TCRdb retains in-frame clones only, with some absent. The top ten clones hold 7.3% of a sample with about 83,000 clones, 70% to 85% of them seen once. The record originates from a study of OX40 agonist ivuxolimab in advanced cancers. Study-level points and caveats: Partial responders at 0.1-3.0 mg/kg showed near-lowest clonal expansion. Relative to CD4+, CD8+ T cells held more expanded clones on average.

The CDR3 runs to 15 residues. V was trimmed by 5 bases and J by 6 bases, leaving 20 bases between them. Germline CDR1 SGHRS, CDR2 YFSETQ. This chain links TRBV5-1 with TRBJ2-5, with D maybe TRBD2 (6 bases). The sequences come from CD4+ or CD8+ T cells sorted from blood, collected in a trial of the OX40 agonist ivuxolimab. This TCR came from an adult with an advanced solid tumor such as melanoma, head and neck, liver or kidney cancer. The CDR3 loop is CASRPVLRGKQTQYF. The CDR3 DNA follows: TGCGCCAGCAGGCCTGTGCTCCGGGGGAAGCAGACCCAGTACTTC.